Included here is one T cell receptor beta chain sequence, with context. Its antigen is currently unknown. The sample originates from a study of T cells expressing NK-cell markers. Study context: Sequenced donors, eight in total, included seven who were HCMV-seropositive and one who was seronegative.

Study results and caveats: The CD3+CD56-NKG2C+ fraction of a few donors was likewise dominated by these clonotypes. The share of CD8+ T cells held by dominant NKG2C+ clonotypes was about 1.0-7.5% in about six donors.

5'RACE template switching with UMIs generated TCR beta cDNA. TCRdb re-called the 5' RACE reads and shows each CDR3 protein once, DNA omitted. The table lists 400,000 to 550,000 distinct CDR3 sequences. Germline assignment: CDR1 SGHRS and CDR2 YFSETQ. The CDR3 is 15 amino acids. The clonotype comes from a woman between 18 and 70 years old in good health. The V and J genes are TRBV5-1 and TRBJ2-6; TCRdb reports TRBD1, a call that lacks DNA to check it against. The sequencing input was blood T cells: a sorted CD56 or NKG2C T cell subset, CD4+ or CD8+ T cells, or bulk PBMC T cells (not recorded which). The CDR3 loop reads CASSFGSGGANVLTF.